Below, one T cell receptor beta chain is given with its context. Germline CDR1 and CDR2: SEHNR and FQNEAQ (reference sequence). The CDR3 spans 15 residues. The V end lost 0 bases, the J end lost 3 bases, and 12 bases lay between the germline ends. This record belongs to a study of shared clonotypes between healthy human individuals. Produced via immunoSEQ multiplex PCR; TCRdb's table is partial and in-frame only. The sample carries approximately 2,000,000 clones, 85% to 95% recorded once. The chain recombines TRBV7-9 with TRBJ2-7, with D tentatively TRBD2 (5 bases). The clonotype originates from a man aged 18 to 29 in good health. Some clones in this sample may be carry-over from other donors' samples. The sample consisted of naive CD4+ T cells from PBMCs. The subset was: CD45RA+ positively selected. CDR3 nucleotide sequence: TGTGCCAGCAGCTTAGCGGGAGTCCCCAACTACGAGCAGTACTTC. Translated: CASSLAGVPNYEQYF.